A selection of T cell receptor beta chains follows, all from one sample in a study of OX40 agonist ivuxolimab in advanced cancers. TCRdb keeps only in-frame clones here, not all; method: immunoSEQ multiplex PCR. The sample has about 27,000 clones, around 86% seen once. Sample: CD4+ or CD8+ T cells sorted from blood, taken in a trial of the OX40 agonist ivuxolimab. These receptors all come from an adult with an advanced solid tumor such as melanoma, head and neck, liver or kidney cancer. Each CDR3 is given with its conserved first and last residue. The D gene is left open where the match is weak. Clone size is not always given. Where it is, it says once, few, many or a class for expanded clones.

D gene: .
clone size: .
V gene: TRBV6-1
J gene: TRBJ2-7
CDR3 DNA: TGTGCCAGCACCTGGGAGGAGAGCTCCTACGAGCAGTACTTC
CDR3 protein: CASTWEESSYEQYF

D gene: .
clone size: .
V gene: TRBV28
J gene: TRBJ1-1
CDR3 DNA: TGTGCCAGCAGTCCATCGTCGGGGGGAGGTGAAGCTTTCTTT
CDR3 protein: CASSPSSGGGEAFF

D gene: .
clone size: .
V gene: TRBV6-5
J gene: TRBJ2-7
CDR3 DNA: TGTGCCAGCAGTGACACACAGGGCTACGAGCAGTACTTC
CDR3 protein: CASSDTQGYEQYF

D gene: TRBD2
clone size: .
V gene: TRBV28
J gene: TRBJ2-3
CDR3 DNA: TGTGCCAGCAGTCCCGCGACTAGCGGGGGAGATACGCAGTATTTT
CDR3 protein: CASSPATSGGDTQYF

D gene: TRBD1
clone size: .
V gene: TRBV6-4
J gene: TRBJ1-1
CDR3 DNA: TGTGCCAGCAGTGTGCAGGGGGAGGACACTGAAGCTTTCTTT
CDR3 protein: CASSVQGEDTEAFF

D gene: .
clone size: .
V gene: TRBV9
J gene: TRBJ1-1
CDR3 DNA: TGTGCCAGCAGCGTAGCTTTAGTCCAGGGCCCTGAAGCTTTCTTT
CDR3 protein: CASSVALVQGPEAFF

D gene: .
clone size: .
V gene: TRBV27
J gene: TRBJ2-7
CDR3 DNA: TGTGCCAGCAGTTTAAAGGGGGCCTACGAGCAGTACTTC
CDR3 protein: CASSLKGAYEQYF

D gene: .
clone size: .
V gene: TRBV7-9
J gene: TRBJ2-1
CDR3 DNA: TGTGCCAGCAGCTTCGAATCTTGGCCGAGGAGCTCCTACAATGAGCAGTTCTTC
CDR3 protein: CASSFESWPRSSYNEQFF

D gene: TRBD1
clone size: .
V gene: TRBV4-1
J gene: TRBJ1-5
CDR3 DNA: TGCGCCAGCAGCCAAGTCCCCGGACAGGGGGGAAGCAATCAGCCCCAGCATTTT
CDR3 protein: CASSQVPGQGGSNQPQHF

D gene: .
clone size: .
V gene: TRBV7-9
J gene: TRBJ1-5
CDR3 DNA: TGTGCCAGCAGCCCACCCCTGGGGGTTGGCAATCAGCCCCAGCATTTT
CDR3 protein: CASSPPLGVGNQPQHF

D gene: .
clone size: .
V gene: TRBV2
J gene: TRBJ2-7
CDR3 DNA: TGTGCCAGCACCACTGGGGCCCGCTACTCCTACGAGCAGTACTTC
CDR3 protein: CASTTGARYSYEQYF

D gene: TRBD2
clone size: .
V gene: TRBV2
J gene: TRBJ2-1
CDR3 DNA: TGTGCCAGCAGTCCGACTAGCGGGGGGGGCCCCTACAATGAGCAGTTCTTC
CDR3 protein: CASSPTSGGGPYNEQFF

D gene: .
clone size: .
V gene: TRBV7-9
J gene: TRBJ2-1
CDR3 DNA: TGTGCCAGCACCTTAGGCTTTAGCTCCTACAATGAGCAGTTCTTC
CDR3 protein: CASTLGFSSYNEQFF

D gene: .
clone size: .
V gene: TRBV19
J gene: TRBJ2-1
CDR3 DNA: TGTGCCAGTAGTCCGACCGGGACATACGACAATGAGCAGTTCTTC
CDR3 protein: CASSPTGTYDNEQFF

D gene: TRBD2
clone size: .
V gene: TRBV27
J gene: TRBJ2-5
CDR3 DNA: TGTGCCAGCAGTTTAGCGGGGGGCGGAGAGACCCAGTACTTC
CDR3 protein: CASSLAGGGETQYF

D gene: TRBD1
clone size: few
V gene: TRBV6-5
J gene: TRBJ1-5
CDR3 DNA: TGTGCCAGCAGTTACTCGTCCGGGACAGGGGTTCAGCCCCAGCATTTT
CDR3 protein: CASSYSSGTGVQPQHF

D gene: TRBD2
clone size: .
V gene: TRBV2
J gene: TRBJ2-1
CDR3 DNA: TGTGCCCGATCAGACCGGCGGGGGGGCGACGAGCAGTTCTTC
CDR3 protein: CARSDRRGGDEQFF

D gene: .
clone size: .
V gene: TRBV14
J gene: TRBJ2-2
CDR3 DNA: TGTGCCAGCAGCCAAGCCCTGAATGGGGAGCTGTTTTTT
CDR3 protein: CASSQALNGELFF

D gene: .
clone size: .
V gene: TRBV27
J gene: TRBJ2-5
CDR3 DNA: TGTGCCAGCAGTCCTCCCGACAGCGTTGGGACCCAGTACTTC
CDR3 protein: CASSPPDSVGTQYF

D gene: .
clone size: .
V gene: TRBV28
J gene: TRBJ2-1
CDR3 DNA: TGTGCCAGCAGTCCTACACTCAGGAGATCTTACCAACACGCAAACAATGAGCAGTTCTTC
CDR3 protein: CASSPTLRRSYQHANNEQFF

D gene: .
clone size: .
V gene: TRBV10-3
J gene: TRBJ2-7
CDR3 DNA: TGTGCCATCAGTGAGGGGGACGGATCCTACGAGCAGTACTTC
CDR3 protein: CAISEGDGSYEQYF

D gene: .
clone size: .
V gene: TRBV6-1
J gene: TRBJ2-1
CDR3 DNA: TGTGCCAGCGCCCCAATCGGCCCGGGGGAGCAGTTCTTC
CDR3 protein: CASAPIGPGEQFF

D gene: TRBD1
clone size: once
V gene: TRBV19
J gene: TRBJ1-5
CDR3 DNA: TGTGCCAGTGGGACAGGGGGCCTTCAGCCCCAGCATTTT
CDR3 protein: CASGTGGLQPQHF

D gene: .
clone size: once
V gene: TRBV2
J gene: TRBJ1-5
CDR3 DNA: TGTGCCAGCAGTGACGGGGGAAGTCAGCCCCAGCATTTT
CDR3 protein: CASSDGGSQPQHF

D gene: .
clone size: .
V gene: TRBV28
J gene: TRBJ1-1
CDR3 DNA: TGTGCCAGCAGTTTTCTTTCGGAGAACACTGAAGCTTTCTTT
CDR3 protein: CASSFLSENTEAFF

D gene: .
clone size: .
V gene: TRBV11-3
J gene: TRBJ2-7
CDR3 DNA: TGTGCCAGCAGCTCCGGGACTGCCGGAGACGAGCAGTACTTC
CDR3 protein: CASSSGTAGDEQYF

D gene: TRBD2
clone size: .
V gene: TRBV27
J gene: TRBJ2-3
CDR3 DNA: TGTGCCAGCAGTTTATCGAAGCTAGCGGGGAGCACAGATACGCAGTATTTT
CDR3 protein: CASSLSKLAGSTDTQYF

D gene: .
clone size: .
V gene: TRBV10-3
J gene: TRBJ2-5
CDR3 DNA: TGTGCCATCAGTGAGTCGATAACTACCCAAGAGACCCAGTACTTC
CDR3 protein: CAISESITTQETQYF

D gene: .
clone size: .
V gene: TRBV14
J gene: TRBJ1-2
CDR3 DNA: TGTGCCAGCAGCCAAGCGGCGACTCCTTATGGCTACACCTTC
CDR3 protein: CASSQAATPYGYTF

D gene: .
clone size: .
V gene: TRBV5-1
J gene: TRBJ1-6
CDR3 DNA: TGTGCCAGCAGCTCCGGGCCCGGCCCAAATTCACCCCTCCACTTT
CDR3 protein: CASSSGPGPNSPLHF

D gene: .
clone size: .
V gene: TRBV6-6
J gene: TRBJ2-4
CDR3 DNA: TGTGCCAGCAGTTTGGGGACCAAAAACATTCAGTACTTC
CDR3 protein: CASSLGTKNIQYF

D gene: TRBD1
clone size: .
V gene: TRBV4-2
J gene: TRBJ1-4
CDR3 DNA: TGTGCCAGCAGCAGGGACAGCCATGCAACTAATGAAAAACTGTTTTTT
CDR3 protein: CASSRDSHATNEKLFF

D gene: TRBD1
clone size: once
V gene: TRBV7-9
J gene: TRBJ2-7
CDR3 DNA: TGTGCCAGTCAGGGGGTGTCTACGGAGCAGTACTTC
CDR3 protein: CASQGVSTEQYF

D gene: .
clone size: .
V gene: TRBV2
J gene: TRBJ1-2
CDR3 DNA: TGTGCCAGCGGCAAGGACTATGGCTACACCTTC
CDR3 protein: CASGKDYGYTF

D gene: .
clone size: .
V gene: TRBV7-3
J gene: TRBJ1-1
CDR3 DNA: TGTGCCAGCAGCTTCAACACAGGGTCCGACACTGAAGCTTTCTTT
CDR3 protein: CASSFNTGSDTEAFF

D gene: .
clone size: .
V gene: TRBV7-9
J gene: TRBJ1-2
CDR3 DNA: TGTGCCAGCAGCTTAGGTTCGGCGGTTAACTATGGCTACACCTTC
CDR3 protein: CASSLGSAVNYGYTF

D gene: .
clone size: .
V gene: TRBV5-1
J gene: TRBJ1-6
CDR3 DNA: TGCGCCAGCAGCTTGATCCCTCCATCCCGGGACTCGAATTCACCCCTCCACTTT
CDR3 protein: CASSLIPPSRDSNSPLHF

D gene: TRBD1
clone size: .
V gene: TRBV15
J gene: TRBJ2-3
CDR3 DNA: TGTGCCACCAGCAGAGTAGGAGGACAGGGGGCAGATACGCAGTATTTT
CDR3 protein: CATSRVGGQGADTQYF

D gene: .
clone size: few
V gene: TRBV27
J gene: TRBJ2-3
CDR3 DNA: TGTGCCAGCAGTCTAACCCGCACAGATACGCAGTATTTT
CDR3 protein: CASSLTRTDTQYF